This entry is about one T cell receptor beta chain. Its cognate antigen has yet to be identified. Nothing much larger sits one base from this clone, and base qualities are not available. The CDR3 holds 18 amino acids from the cysteine to the phenylalanine. Only the CDR3 portion is preserved as DNA: 54 bases, with reading frame beginning at the first base. The germline V gene (reference sequence) supplies CDR1 LGHDT and CDR2 YNNKEL. For this chain, trimming is 2 bases at the V end and 2 bases at the J end, and the number of junction bases without a gene match is 9. The CDR3 regions of human TCRbeta chains were subjected to immunosequencing. From the authors' description of their analysis: Repertoire TCRs were checked for matches against a reference library of SARS-CoV-2-specific TCRs that had been generated using the MIRA antigen-specificity platform. Breadth meant the fraction of unique TCRs that were SARS-CoV-2-associated, whereas depth meant the fraction of total T cells that were SARS-CoV-2-associated. Using the MIRA data, every spike-specific TCR was mapped to the spike region that the TCR reacted to and assigned to either a CD4 or a CD8 class. Log10-transformed breadth and depth values were compared by one-way ANOVA with Sidak's multiple comparisons tests. The source is immuneACCESS, and TCRdb retained only in-frame sequences with V and J called. Part of the clones is not carried over; for the studies checked, unresolved V genes explain less than half of this, and the remainder is unexplained. V and J calls and clone size are copied from that table; D and trimming were computed from the DNA. The sample data list some 140,000 clones, and 75% to 85% of these were observed just once. Approximately 8% of the sample is taken by the ten largest.

This record comes from a study of T cell responses to AZD1222 COVID-19 vaccine (dated by TCRdb to the early 2020s). Regarding the research as a whole: A total of around 240 trial participants underwent TCR sequencing, of whom about 200 had received two doses of AZD1222 and around 25 had received two doses of the MenACWY control vaccine. Enrollment into the trials was organized by age into subgroups of 18-55, 56-69 and 70-plus years, and those subgroups contained about 160, 30 and 59 TCR-sequenced participants, respectively. Results and caveats for the whole study, not just this receptor: After two AZD1222 doses, spike-specific TCR breadth and depth were significantly higher than at day 0 and than in MenACWY recipients. Participants were mostly white British, with more females than males. The authors suggested clonal diversity may have been underestimated. Because no day 14 peak-response samples were available, repertoires were characterized only after the peak T cell response. The 56-69-year group was small, and its depth increase did not reach significance, likely because of low power. Epitopes outside the regions mutated in the B.1.351 and B.1.1.7 variants were reportedly recognized by nearly half of the unique spike-specific TCRs. Only a handful of AZD1222 recipients were SARS-CoV-2 seropositive at baseline, limiting conclusions about previously exposed vaccinees. CD4 TCRs associated with the vaccine covered the entire spike protein, and the dominant responses were in regions 160-218 and 743-854.

What this sample's time point label stands for: about 28 days (+/-7) after the second vaccine dose. The treatment or condition label, read with the paper, signifies: meningococcal conjugate vaccine given as trial control. Vaccinee samples came from UK trials COV001 and COV002, including a single-blind randomized controlled phase 2/3 trial of AZD1222 (ChAdOx1 nCoV-19) in healthy adults. For TCRbeta chain sequencing, PBMC samples from trial participants were taken at day 0 and at day 28 after the second dose. The TCR was taken from an adult who received the MenACWY meningococcal vaccine as a control. The specimen was peripheral blood, collected 28 days after the second dose of the MenACWY control vaccine. The chain is assembled from TRBV3-1 (or the pseudogene TRBV3-2) and TRBJ2-1, with 10 junctional bases fitting TRBD1. The CDR3 amino acid sequence is: CASSQPPSGTGAYNEQFF. The DNA sequence is TGTGCCAGCAGCCAACCCCCCAGCGGGACAGGGGCCTACAATGAGCAGTTCTTC.